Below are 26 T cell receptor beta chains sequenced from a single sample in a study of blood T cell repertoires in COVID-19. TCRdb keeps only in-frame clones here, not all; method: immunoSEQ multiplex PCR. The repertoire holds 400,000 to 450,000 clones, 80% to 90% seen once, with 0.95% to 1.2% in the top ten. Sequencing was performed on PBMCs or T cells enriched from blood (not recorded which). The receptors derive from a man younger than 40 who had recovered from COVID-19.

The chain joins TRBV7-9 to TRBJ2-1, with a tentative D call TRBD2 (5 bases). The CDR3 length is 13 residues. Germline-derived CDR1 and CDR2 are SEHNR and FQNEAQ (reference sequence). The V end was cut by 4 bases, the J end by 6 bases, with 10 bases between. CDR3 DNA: TGTGCCAGCAGCTCCATAGAGGGCAATGAGCAGTTCTTC. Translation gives CASSSIEGNEQFF.

The CDR3, as DNA: TGCGCCAGCAGCTGGGGGCTAGCGGGAGAAGGCGAGCAGTACTTC. Amino acid sequence: CASSWGLAGEGEQYF. The chain is built from TRBV5-1 and TRBJ2-7, with TRBD2 identical over 10 bases. CDR1 and CDR2 from the germline V gene are SGHRS and YFSETQ. This CDR3 is 15 amino acids long. V dropped 3 bases and J dropped 6; count of bases not matched to a gene: 9.

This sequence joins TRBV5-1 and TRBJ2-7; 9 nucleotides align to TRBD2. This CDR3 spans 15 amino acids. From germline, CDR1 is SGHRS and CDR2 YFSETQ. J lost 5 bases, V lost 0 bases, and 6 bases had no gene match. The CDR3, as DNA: TGCGCCAGCAGCTTGGTATCTAGCGGGAACAACGAGCAGTACTTC. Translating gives CASSLVSSGNNEQYF. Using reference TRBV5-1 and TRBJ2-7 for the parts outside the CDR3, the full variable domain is KAGVTQTPRYLIKTRGQQVTLSCSPISGHRSVSWYQQTPGQGLQFLFEYFSETQRNKGNFPGRFSGRQFSNSRSEMNVSTLELGDSALYLCASSLVSSGNNEQYFGPGTRLTVT.

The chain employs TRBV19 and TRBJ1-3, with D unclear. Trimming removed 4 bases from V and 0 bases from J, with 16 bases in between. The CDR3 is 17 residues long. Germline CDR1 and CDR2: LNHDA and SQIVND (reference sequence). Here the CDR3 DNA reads TGTGCCAGTAGTACGGCAGGAGGAAGAAGCTCTGGAAACACCATATATTTT. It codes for CASSTAGGRSSGNTIYF.

CDR3 sequence (DNA): TGTGCCAGCAGTCTCCTAAAACTAGCGGGGATCTACGAGCAGTACTTC. Its protein is CASSLLKLAGIYEQYF. The chain carries TRBV28 and TRBJ2-7; 10 bases are a match to TRBD2. The CDR3 has 16 amino acids. The germline CDR1 and CDR2 sequences are MDHEN and SYDVKM. Trimming took 5 bases from V and 3 from J; bases not matched to a gene: 10.

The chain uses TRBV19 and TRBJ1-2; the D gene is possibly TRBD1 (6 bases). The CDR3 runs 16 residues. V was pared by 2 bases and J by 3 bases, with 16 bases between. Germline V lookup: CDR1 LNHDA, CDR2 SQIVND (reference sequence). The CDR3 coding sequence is TGTGCCAGTAGTATATGGTTCGGGGGGGCGGACTATGGCTACACCTTC. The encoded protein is CASSIWFGGADYGYTF. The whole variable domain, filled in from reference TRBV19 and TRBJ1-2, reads DGGITQSPKYLFRKEGQNVTLSCEQNLNHDAMYWYRQDPGQGLRLIYYSQIVNDFQKGDIAEGYSVSREKKESFPLTVTSAQKNPTAFYLCASSIWFGGADYGYTFGSGTRLTVV.

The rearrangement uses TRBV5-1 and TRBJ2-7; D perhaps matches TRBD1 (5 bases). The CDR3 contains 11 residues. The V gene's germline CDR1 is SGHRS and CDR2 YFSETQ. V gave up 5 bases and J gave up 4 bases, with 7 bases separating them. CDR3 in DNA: TGCGCCAGCAGGGGGCGATACGAGCAGTACTTC. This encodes CASRGRYEQYF.

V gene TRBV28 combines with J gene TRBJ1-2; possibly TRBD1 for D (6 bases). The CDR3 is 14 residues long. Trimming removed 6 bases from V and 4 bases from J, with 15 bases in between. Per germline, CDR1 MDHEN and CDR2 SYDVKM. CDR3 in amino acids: CASRTPQGLYGYTF. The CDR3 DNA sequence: TGTGCCAGCAGGACCCCACAGGGCCTCTATGGCTACACCTTC.

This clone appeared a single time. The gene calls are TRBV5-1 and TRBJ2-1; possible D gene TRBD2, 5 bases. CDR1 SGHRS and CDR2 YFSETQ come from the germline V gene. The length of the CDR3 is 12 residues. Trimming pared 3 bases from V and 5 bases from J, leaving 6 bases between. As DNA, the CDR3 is TGCGCCAGCAGCTGGACTGACAATGAGCAGTTCTTC. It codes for CASSWTDNEQFF.

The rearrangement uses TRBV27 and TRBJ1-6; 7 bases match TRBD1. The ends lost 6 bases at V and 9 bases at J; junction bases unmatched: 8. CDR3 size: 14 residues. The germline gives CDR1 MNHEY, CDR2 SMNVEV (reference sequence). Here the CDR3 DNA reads TGTGCCAGCAGACCCGGACAGGTACCTTCACCCCTCCACTTT. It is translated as CASRPGQVPSPLHF.

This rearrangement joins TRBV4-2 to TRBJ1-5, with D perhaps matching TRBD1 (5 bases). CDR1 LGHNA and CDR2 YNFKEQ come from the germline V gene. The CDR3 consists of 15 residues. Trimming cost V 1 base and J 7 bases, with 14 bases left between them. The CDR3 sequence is CASSQVPGGVQPQHF. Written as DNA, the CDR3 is TGTGCCAGCAGCCAAGTTCCTGGGGGGGTCCAGCCCCAGCATTTT.

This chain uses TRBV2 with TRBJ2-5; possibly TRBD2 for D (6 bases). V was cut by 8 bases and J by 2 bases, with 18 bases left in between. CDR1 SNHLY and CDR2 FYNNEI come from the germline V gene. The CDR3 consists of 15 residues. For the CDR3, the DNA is TGTGCCAGCGGAGCAGGGACTTTTGGTCAAGAGACCCAGTACTTC. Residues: CASGAGTFGQETQYF.

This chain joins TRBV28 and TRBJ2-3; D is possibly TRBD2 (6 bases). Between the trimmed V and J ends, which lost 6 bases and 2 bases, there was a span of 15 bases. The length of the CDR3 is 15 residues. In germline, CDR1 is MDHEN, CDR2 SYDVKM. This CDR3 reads CASRYSGPYTDTQYF. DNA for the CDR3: TGTGCCAGCAGATACAGCGGGCCATACACAGATACGCAGTATTTT. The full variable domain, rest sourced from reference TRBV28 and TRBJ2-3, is DVKVTQSSRYLVKRTGEKVFLECVQDMDHENMFWYRQDPGLGLRLIYFSYDVKMKEKGDIPEGYSVSREKKERFSLILESASTNQTSMYLCASRYSGPYTDTQYFGPGTRLTVL.

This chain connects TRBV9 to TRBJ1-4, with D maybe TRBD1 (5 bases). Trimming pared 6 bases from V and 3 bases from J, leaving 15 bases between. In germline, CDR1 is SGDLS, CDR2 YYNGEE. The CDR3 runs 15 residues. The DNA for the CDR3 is TGTGCCAGCAACCGCTGGGGGGGGGCTAATGAAAAACTGTTTTTT. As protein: CASNRWGGANEKLFF.

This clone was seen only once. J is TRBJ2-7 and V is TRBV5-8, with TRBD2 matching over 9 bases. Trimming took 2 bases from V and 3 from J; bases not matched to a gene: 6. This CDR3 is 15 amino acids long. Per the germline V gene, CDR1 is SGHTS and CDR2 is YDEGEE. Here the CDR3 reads CASSFRTSAVYEQYF. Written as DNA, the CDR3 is TGTGCCAGCAGCTTCAGGACTAGCGCCGTCTACGAGCAGTACTTC.

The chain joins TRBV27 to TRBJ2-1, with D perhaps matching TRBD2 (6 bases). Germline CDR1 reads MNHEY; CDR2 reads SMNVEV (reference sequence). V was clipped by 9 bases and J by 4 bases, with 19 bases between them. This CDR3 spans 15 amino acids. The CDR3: CASNGGVAAYNEQFF. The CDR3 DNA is TGTGCCAGTAACGGAGGAGTAGCGGCTTACAATGAGCAGTTCTTC.

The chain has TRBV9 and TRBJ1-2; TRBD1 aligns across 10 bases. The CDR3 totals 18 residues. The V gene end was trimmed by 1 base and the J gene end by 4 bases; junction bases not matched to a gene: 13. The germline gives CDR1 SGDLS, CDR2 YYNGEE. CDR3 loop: CASSVYSGQGPRVYGYTF. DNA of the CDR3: TGTGCCAGCAGCGTATACTCGGGACAGGGGCCACGTGTCTATGGCTACACCTTC. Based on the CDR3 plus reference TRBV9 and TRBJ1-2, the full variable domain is DSGVTQTPKHLITATGQRVTLRCSPRSGDLSVYWYQQSLDQGLQFLIQYYNGEERAKGNILERFSAQQFPDLHSELNLSSLELGDSALYFCASSVYSGQGPRVYGYTFGSGTRLTVV.

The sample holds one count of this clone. The CDR3 sequence: CASTGRGDTEAFF. The CDR3 DNA reads as TGTGCCAGCACCGGCCGAGGTGACACTGAAGCTTTCTTT. The chain links TRBV28 to TRBJ1-1; D remains ambiguous. The CDR3 is 13 amino acids. CDR1 and CDR2 from the germline V gene are MDHEN and SYDVKM. V dropped 7 bases and J dropped 3 bases, with 12 bases sitting between them.

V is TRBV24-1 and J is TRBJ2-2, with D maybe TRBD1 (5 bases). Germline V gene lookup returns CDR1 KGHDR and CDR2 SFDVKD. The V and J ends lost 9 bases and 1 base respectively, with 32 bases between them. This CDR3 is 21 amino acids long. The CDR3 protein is CATGPLGAGKTSGQNTGELFF. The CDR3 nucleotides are TGTGCCACCGGTCCTCTAGGGGCAGGGAAAACGTCGGGTCAGAACACCGGGGAGCTGTTTTTT.

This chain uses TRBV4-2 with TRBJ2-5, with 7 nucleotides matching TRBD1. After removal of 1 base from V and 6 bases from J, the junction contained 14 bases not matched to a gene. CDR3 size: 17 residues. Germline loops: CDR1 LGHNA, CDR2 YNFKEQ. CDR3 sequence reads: CASSQVFLGQGEKTQYF. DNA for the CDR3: TGTGCCAGCAGCCAAGTTTTTCTGGGTCAGGGGGAGAAGACCCAGTACTTC.

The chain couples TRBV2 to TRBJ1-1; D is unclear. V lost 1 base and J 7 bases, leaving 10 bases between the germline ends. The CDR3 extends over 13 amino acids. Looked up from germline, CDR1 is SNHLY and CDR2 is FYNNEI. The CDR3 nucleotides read TGTGCCAGCAGTGAAGGCATAGCGAATGAAGCTTTCTTT. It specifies CASSEGIANEAFF.

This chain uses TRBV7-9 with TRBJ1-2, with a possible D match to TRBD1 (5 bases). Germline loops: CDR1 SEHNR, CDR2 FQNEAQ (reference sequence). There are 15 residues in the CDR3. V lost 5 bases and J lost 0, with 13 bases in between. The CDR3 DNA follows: TGTGCCAGCAGCCCCGGGGCGGGAGCTAACTATGGCTACACCTTC. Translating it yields CASSPGAGANYGYTF.

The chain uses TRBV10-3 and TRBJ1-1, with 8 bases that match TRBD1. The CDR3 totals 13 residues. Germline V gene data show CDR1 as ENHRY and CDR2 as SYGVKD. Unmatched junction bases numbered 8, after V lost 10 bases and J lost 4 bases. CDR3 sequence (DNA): TGTGCCACCAGACAGGGGTCGGGCACTGAAGCTTTCTTT. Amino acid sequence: CATRQGSGTEAFF.

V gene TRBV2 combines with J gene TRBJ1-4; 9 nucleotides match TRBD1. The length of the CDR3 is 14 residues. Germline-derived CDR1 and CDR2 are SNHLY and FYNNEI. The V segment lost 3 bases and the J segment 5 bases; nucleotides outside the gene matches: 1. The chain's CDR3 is CASSEGTGNEKLFF. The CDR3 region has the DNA TGTGCCAGCAGTGAGGGGACAGGGAATGAAAAACTGTTTTTT. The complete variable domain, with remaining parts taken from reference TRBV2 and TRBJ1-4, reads EPEVTQTPSHQVTQMGQEVILRCVPISNHLYFYWYRQILGQKVEFLVSFYNNEISEKSEIFDDQFSVERPDGSNFTLKIRSTKLEDSAMYFCASSEGTGNEKLFFGSGTQLSVL.

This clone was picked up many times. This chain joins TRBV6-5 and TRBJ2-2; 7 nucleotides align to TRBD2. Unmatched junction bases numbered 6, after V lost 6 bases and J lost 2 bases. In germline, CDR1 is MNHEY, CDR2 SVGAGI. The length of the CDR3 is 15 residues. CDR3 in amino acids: CASRQRGPNTGELFF. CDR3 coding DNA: TGTGCCAGCAGGCAGCGGGGCCCAAACACCGGGGAGCTGTTTTTT.

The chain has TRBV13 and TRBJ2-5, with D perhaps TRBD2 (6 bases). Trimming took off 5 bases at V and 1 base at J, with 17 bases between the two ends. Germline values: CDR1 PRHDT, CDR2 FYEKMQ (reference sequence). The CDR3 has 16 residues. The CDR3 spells CASSTRATGAQETQYF. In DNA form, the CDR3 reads TGTGCCAGCAGCACTCGGGCCACGGGAGCCCAAGAGACCCAGTACTTC.